Each of the 25 T cell receptor beta chains below was sequenced from the same sample in a study of cytomegalovirus exposure and HLA in healthy donors. 60 Vbeta and 13 Jbeta primers were used in PCR. TCRdb's copy holds only in-frame clones and misses some; the assay was immunoSEQ multiplex PCR. The sample has approximately 200,000 clones; 79% are singletons. Sequencing input: PBMCs. These receptors were taken from a girl between 10 and 17 years old in good health and CMV-seropositive.

This sequence joins TRBV7-8 and TRBJ2-1; the D gene is possibly TRBD1 (6 bases). Germline CDR1 SGHVS, CDR2 FQNEAQ. Trimming pared 4 bases from V and 2 bases from J, leaving 12 bases between. The CDR3 is made up of 15 amino acids. The CDR3 DNA reads as TGTGCCAGCAGCTCTTCACAGGGAGCCTACAATGAGCAGTTCTTC. It specifies CASSSSQGAYNEQFF.

V usage is TRBV5-8 and J usage is TRBJ2-3, with D possibly TRBD1 on 6 matching bases. The CDR3 contains 12 residues. The germline V gene encodes CDR1 SGHTS and CDR2 YDEGEE. Trimming left V 4 bases short and J 5 bases short, with 8 bases between. In DNA, the CDR3 is TGTGCCAGCAGCCGGGACATAGATACGCAGTATTTT. It is translated as CASSRDIDTQYF.

The gene calls are TRBV30 and TRBJ1-2; D is possibly TRBD1 (5 bases). The germline V gene has CDR1 GTSNPN and CDR2 SVGIG (reference sequence). Trimming took off 1 base at V and 4 bases at J, with 13 bases between the two ends. The CDR3 sequence is 14 residues long. CDR3: CAWSGSRGGYGYTF. The DNA of the CDR3 is TGTGCCTGGAGTGGGAGCCGGGGGGGCTATGGCTACACCTTC.

The chain recombines TRBV11-2 with TRBJ1-2; D may be TRBD1 (5 bases). CDR3 size: 15 residues. Germline V gene lookup returns CDR1 SGHAT and CDR2 FQNNGV. V gave up 1 base and J gave up 4 bases, with 13 bases separating them. The CDR3 region has the DNA TGTGCCAGCAGCTTAGGTGGCTCGGGGGGCTATGGCTACACCTTC. Translating gives CASSLGGSGGYGYTF.

The chain combines TRBV7-2 with TRBJ2-3, with D perhaps matching TRBD1 (6 bases). Germline V lookup: CDR1 SGHTA, CDR2 FQGNSA. The CDR3 is made up of 14 amino acids. V was pared by 4 bases and J by 3 bases, with 11 bases between. This CDR3 is CASSYGTSTDTQYF. For the CDR3, the DNA is TGTGCCAGCAGCTACGGGACATCGACAGATACGCAGTATTTT.

This clone was counted only a few times. The chain links TRBV7-2 to TRBJ2-3; TRBD2 agrees at 7 bases. Germline V gives CDR1 SGHTA, CDR2 FQGNSA. V dropped 5 bases and J dropped 3; count of bases not matched to a gene: 8. This CDR3 has 15 residues. The CDR3 reads CASSQAVAGTDTQYF. The CDR3 DNA sequence: TGTGCCAGCAGCCAAGCTGTAGCGGGTACAGATACGCAGTATTTT.

This clone was found a few times. CDR3 DNA: TGTGCCAGCAGCCTCATCGGACAGGGGGATCCCTACGAGCAGTACTTC. Translating it yields CASSLIGQGDPYEQYF. The chain has TRBV7-9 and TRBJ2-7; 10 bases line up with TRBD1. V gave up 5 bases and J gave up 2 bases; unmatched junction bases: 9. Germline V gene data show CDR1 as SEHNR and CDR2 as FQNEAQ (reference sequence). This CDR3 has 16 amino acids.

The chain employs TRBV5-4 and TRBJ1-4, with 9 bases that match TRBD1. Germline values: CDR1 SGHNT, CDR2 YYREEE (reference sequence). The CDR3 runs 14 residues. Losses at the gene ends were 5 bases for V and 7 bases for J; bases not matched to a gene: 6. The CDR3 DNA follows: TGTGCCAGCAGTCTACAGGGGGCCGGTGAAAAACTGTTTTTT. Translating gives CASSLQGAGEKLFF. The entire variable domain, with the rest obtained from reference TRBV5-4 and TRBJ1-4, is as follows: ETGVTQSPTHLIKTRGQQVTLRCSSQSGHNTVSWYQQALGQGPQFIFQYYREEENGRGNFPPRFSGLQFPNYSSELNVNALELDDSALYLCASSLQGAGEKLFFGSGTQLSVL.

This sequence joins TRBV6-5 and TRBJ1-2; 7 bases line up with TRBD1. This CDR3 has 15 residues. With V trimmed by 5 bases and J by 4 bases, 10 bases remained unmatched. Germline CDR1 MNHEY, CDR2 SVGAGI. CDR3 DNA sequence: TGTGCCAGCAGTAAACACGGACAGGCGCTCTATGGCTACACCTTC. Protein product: CASSKHGQALYGYTF.

The chain carries TRBV4-3 and TRBJ2-4, with unresolved D. The CDR3 contains 14 residues. Looked up from germline, CDR1 is LGHNA and CDR2 is YSLEER. V lost 0 bases, J lost 15 bases, and 18 bases lay in between. The CDR3: CASSQDLEAAGRYF. CDR3 DNA sequence: TGCGCCAGCAGCCAAGATCTCGAGGCGGCCGGTCGGTACTTC.

The chain joins TRBV4-3 to TRBJ2-3; TRBD1 agrees at 9 bases. The CDR3 spans 15 residues. Germline CDR1 reads LGHNA; CDR2 reads YSLEER. The junction had 7 bases not matched to a gene; V was cut back by 4 bases and J by 5 bases. The CDR3 sequence is CASSPGGQGGDTQYF. In nucleotides, the CDR3 is TGCGCCAGCAGCCCGGGGGGACAGGGAGGAGATACGCAGTATTTT.

The V gene is TRBV15, the J gene TRBJ2-7, with TRBD1 identical over 9 bases. The CDR3 is 14 residues long. V shed 6 bases and J 6 bases; nucleotides not matched to a gene: 9. Germline values: CDR1 LNHNV, CDR2 YYDKDF (reference sequence). CDR3 region: CATRIRTGEGEQYF. CDR3 bases: TGTGCCACCAGGATAAGGACAGGGGAGGGCGAGCAGTACTTC.

CDR3 in amino acids: CASGLVMTSGGSSTDTQYF. In DNA form, the CDR3 reads TGTGCTAGTGGTTTGGTCATGACTAGCGGGGGGTCTAGCACAGATACGCAGTATTTT. This rearrangement joins TRBV12-5 to TRBJ2-3; 13 bases are shared with TRBD2. The CDR3 is 19 residues long. V lost 0 bases, J lost 0 bases, and 6 bases stayed unmatched. Germline CDR1 reads LGHNT; CDR2 reads FRNRAP.

The V call is TRBV30, the J call TRBJ1-6; 9 bases align to TRBD1. The CDR3 loop spans 17 amino acids. With V trimmed by 0 bases and J by 5 bases, 8 bases remained unmatched. CDR1 is GTSNPN and CDR2 is SVGIG in the germline V gene (reference sequence). DNA for the CDR3: TGTGCCTGGAGTGTTTGGAGGACAGGGGCGAATAATTCACCCCTCCACTTT. It yields the protein CAWSVWRTGANNSPLHF.

The chain combines TRBV27 with TRBJ2-5; 8 bases fit TRBD1. The junction had 20 bases not matched to a gene; V was cut back by 6 bases and J by 5 bases. This CDR3 is built from 18 residues. In germline, CDR1 is MNHEY, CDR2 SMNVEV (reference sequence). The CDR3 nucleotides are TGTGCCAGCAGCAACGCATACAGGGGGAGATTTTCAATGGAGACCCAGTACTTC. As protein: CASSNAYRGRFSMETQYF.

The J gene is TRBJ2-7, the V gene TRBV7-8; 9 nucleotides match TRBD1. Germline CDR1 and CDR2: SGHVS and FQNEAQ. J gave up 7 bases and V 5 bases, and 12 bases lay outside the gene matches. This CDR3 has 15 residues. CDR3 in amino acids: CASSRPGQGVGEQYF. CDR3 in DNA: TGTGCCAGCAGCCGACCGGGACAGGGCGTAGGAGAGCAGTACTTC. Full variable domain (outside the CDR3, taken from reference TRBV7-8 and TRBJ2-7): GAGVSQSPRYKVAKRGQDVALRCDPISGHVSLFWYQQALGQGPEFLTYFQNEAQLDKSGLPSDRFFAERPEGSVSTLKIQRTQQEDSAVYLCASSRPGQGVGEQYFGPGTRLTVT.

V is TRBV9 and J is TRBJ2-5, with 13 bases matching TRBD2. The CDR3 is made up of 16 amino acids. Unmatched junction bases numbered 5, after V lost 4 bases and J lost 2 bases. CDR1 and CDR2 (germline): SGDLS, YYNGEE. The CDR3 loop reads CASSLRLAGGQETQYF. The CDR3, as DNA: TGTGCCAGCAGCTTAAGACTAGCGGGGGGTCAAGAGACCCAGTACTTC.

This clone was seen a few times. The chain has TRBV5-1 and TRBJ1-2, with a weak D call TRBD1 (6 bases). CDR1 and CDR2 from the germline V gene are SGHRS and YFSETQ. V was clipped by 4 bases and J by 1 base, with 17 bases between them. The CDR3 length is 16 residues. CDR3 bases: TGCGCCAGCAGCCCCTCAACGGGACACCTTAACTATGGCTACACCTTC. Amino acids: CASSPSTGHLNYGYTF.

The rearrangement uses TRBV7-2 and TRBJ2-5; perhaps TRBD2 as D (6 bases). V shed 5 bases and J shed 5 bases, with 18 bases lying between them. From germline, CDR1 is SGHTA and CDR2 FQGNSA. The CDR3 is 15 amino acids. The CDR3 nucleotides read TGTGCCAGCAGCCTCGGGACTCTCCAAGGGGAGACCCAGTACTTC. Residues: CASSLGTLQGETQYF.

This clone was counted a few times. This chain connects TRBV9 to TRBJ2-2; 12 nucleotides line up with TRBD2. V lost 4 bases, J lost 4 bases, and 14 bases stayed unmatched. This CDR3 is built from 19 residues. In germline, CDR1 is SGDLS, CDR2 YYNGEE. In DNA, the CDR3 is TGTGCCAGCAGCACTCCAGAGCCCTGGACTAGCGGGATCACCGGGGAGCTGTTTTTT. This sequence encodes CASSTPEPWTSGITGELFF.

This clone was counted a few times. V gene TRBV10-3 combines with J gene TRBJ2-5; 9 positions agree with TRBD2. The CDR3 contains 13 residues. The ends lost 7 bases at V and 5 bases at J; junction bases unmatched: 5. Germline values: CDR1 ENHRY, CDR2 SYGVKD. This chain's CDR3 is CAIILAGRETQYF. The CDR3 nucleotides read TGTGCCATCATCCTAGCGGGGAGGGAGACCCAGTACTTC.

The gene calls are TRBV4-3 and TRBJ1-1; D unclear. The CDR3 has 16 amino acids. Deletions cut 0 bases from V and 10 bases from J, with 21 bases between. Germline CDR1 reads LGHNA; CDR2 reads YSLEER. The CDR3 reads CASSQDHRRETPGAFF. CDR3 DNA: TGCGCCAGCAGCCAAGATCACAGACGGGAGACCCCTGGAGCTTTCTTT.

This clone was seen only once. The chain links TRBV13 to TRBJ2-3, with 11 bases fitting TRBD2. V lost 5 bases and J lost 0; bases outside the gene matches: 4. The CDR3 loop spans 16 amino acids. Germline CDR1 reads PRHDT; CDR2 reads FYEKMQ (reference sequence). CDR3 loop: CASSPSSGGSTDTQYF. The CDR3 DNA follows: TGTGCCAGCAGCCCCTCTAGCGGGGGGAGCACAGATACGCAGTATTTT.

The J gene is TRBJ2-5, the V gene TRBV5-4, with no clear D. The CDR3 has 13 residues. V was pared by 1 base and J by 1 base, with 5 bases between. Germline V gene lookup returns CDR1 SGHNT and CDR2 YYREEE (reference sequence). CDR3 loop: CASSLSLQETQYF. The CDR3 bases are TGTGCCAGCAGCTTGTCTCTCCAAGAGACCCAGTACTTC.

The rearrangement links TRBV7-6 to TRBJ1-6, with 9 positions matching TRBD1. V shed 3 bases and J 7 bases; nucleotides not matched to a gene: 16. The CDR3 length is 19 residues. The germline V gene encodes CDR1 SGHVS and CDR2 FNYEAQ. CDR3 DNA sequence: TGTGCCAGCAGCTTGGTTCCGGGACAGGGCCATTCAGGGAATTCACCCCTCCACTTT. Translating gives CASSLVPGQGHSGNSPLHF.